This entry lists 20 T cell receptor beta chains sequenced from one sample in a study of T cell responses to AZD1222 COVID-19 vaccine (dated by TCRdb to the early 2020s). The time point label of this sample denotes: sample from adult after SARS-CoV-2 infection, after symptom onset. Library preparation was by the immunoSEQ multiplex PCR assay. The immuneACCESS repertoire file appears here via TCRdb, limited to in-frame rearrangements. These files lack a portion of the clones; in checked studies, under half of the deficit traces to unresolved V genes, and the cause of the others is not known. The sample data list about 140,000 clones, and 90% to 95% of these were observed just once. In total, the top ten clones hold 12% of the sample. Sequenced here: peripheral blood, sampled after recovery from COVID-19. The receptors here all came from an adult who had recovered from COVID-19.

The J gene is TRBJ1-2, the V gene TRBV6-5; D ambiguous. Trimming took off 6 bases at V and 3 bases at J, with 14 bases between the two ends. Per the germline V gene, CDR1 is MNHEY and CDR2 is SVGAGI. This CDR3 has 14 amino acids. The CDR3 sequence is CASSVLDGDYGYTF. The CDR3 nucleotides read TGTGCCAGCAGCGTTTTAGACGGCGACTATGGCTACACCTTC.

The chain joins TRBV18 to TRBJ2-1; D may be TRBD2 (5 bases). The germline V gene encodes CDR1 KGHSH and CDR2 LQKENI. The CDR3 has 17 amino acids. Trimming cost V 3 bases and J 0 bases, with 15 bases left between them. The CDR3 DNA is TGTGCCAGCTCACCTCGAGCAGCGAGCGGCTCCTACAATGAGCAGTTCTTC. Translation: CASSPRAASGSYNEQFF.

The chain couples TRBV6-6 to TRBJ2-7; 11 nucleotides align to TRBD2. The CDR3 is 16 residues long. Germline lookup yields CDR1 MNHNY and CDR2 SVGAGI (reference sequence). Unmatched junction bases numbered 7, after V lost 0 bases and J lost 6 bases. This CDR3 is CASSYSPLAGGSEQYF. The CDR3 coding sequence is TGTGCCAGCAGTTACTCACCTCTAGCGGGAGGTTCCGAGCAGTACTTC.

This clone showed up just once. The genes are TRBV2 and TRBJ1-5; tentatively, D is TRBD1 (5 bases). The CDR3 is 14 amino acids. Germline assignment: CDR1 SNHLY and CDR2 FYNNEI. V lost 2 bases to trimming and J lost 6 bases, with 11 bases between them. The CDR3 reads CASSESGDTQPQHF. The CDR3 bases are TGTGCCAGCAGTGAATCGGGGGATACTCAGCCCCAGCATTTT.

This chain connects TRBV3-1 (or the pseudogene TRBV3-2) to TRBJ1-2, with 7 nucleotides matching TRBD1. Germline assignment: CDR1 LGHDT and CDR2 YNNKEL (reference sequence). The CDR3 totals 15 residues. Unmatched junction bases numbered 5, after V lost 0 bases and J lost 4 bases. Here the CDR3 DNA reads TGTGCCAGCAGCCAAGATTCGGGACAGCTCTATGGCTACACCTTC. It translates to CASSQDSGQLYGYTF.

The rearrangement uses TRBV11-2 and TRBJ1-2; perhaps TRBD1 as D (5 bases). This CDR3 is 13 amino acids long. V was trimmed by 5 bases and J by 4 bases, leaving 11 bases between them. Germline CDR1 reads SGHAT; CDR2 reads FQNNGV. Here the CDR3 reads CASSDRGGYGYTF. CDR3 DNA: TGTGCCAGCAGCGATAGGGGCGGCTATGGCTACACCTTC.

The chain couples TRBV28 to TRBJ2-7; 11 bases line up with TRBD2. J lost 2 bases, V lost 8 bases, and 8 bases had no gene match. The CDR3 loop spans 15 amino acids. Germline values: CDR1 MDHEN, CDR2 SYDVKM. CDR3 in amino acids: CASSLAGGRTYEQYF. CDR3 DNA: TGTGCCAGCTCTCTAGCGGGAGGACGGACCTACGAGCAGTACTTC.

The J gene is TRBJ2-3, the V gene TRBV5-4; TRBD2 is a possible D gene (5 bases). Germline V CDR1 and CDR2: SGHNT, YYREEE (reference sequence). The CDR3 spans 15 residues. Trimming shortened V by 5 bases and J by 0 bases, and 13 bases separated the two germline ends. The CDR3 spells CASRSGMSSTDTQYF. As DNA, the CDR3 is TGTGCCAGCAGGTCCGGGATGTCTAGCACAGATACGCAGTATTTT.

The rearrangement uses TRBV25-1 and TRBJ1-1, with 8 bases aligning to TRBD1. The V and J ends lost 3 bases and 10 bases, in that order; junction bases with no gene match: 4. CDR3 length: 12 amino acids. The germline CDR1 and CDR2 sequences are MGHDK and SYGVNS. DNA of the CDR3: TGTGCCAGCAGTGACTCAGACAGGGGAGCTTTCTTT. It yields the protein CASSDSDRGAFF.

This chain connects TRBV6-5 to TRBJ2-1; perhaps D is TRBD1 or TRBD2 (6 bases each). CDR1 is MNHEY, CDR2 SVGAGI, per germline. This CDR3 is built from 13 residues. V was shortened by 6 bases and J by 6 bases, with 12 bases between the two germline ends. CDR3 protein: CASSGTLANEQFF. The CDR3 nucleotides read TGTGCCAGCAGCGGGACACTAGCCAATGAGCAGTTCTTC.

This clone was detected only a few times. The J gene is TRBJ2-2, the V gene TRBV6-4; D is unresolved. Trimming removed 0 bases from V and 8 bases from J, with 7 bases in between. The CDR3 runs to 13 residues. Per germline, CDR1 MRHNA and CDR2 SNTAGT. The CDR3 loop reads CASSDSGLGELFF. CDR3 DNA sequence: TGTGCCAGCAGTGACTCCGGGTTGGGGGAGCTGTTTTTT.

The chain uses TRBV4-1 and TRBJ2-6, with D perhaps matching TRBD1 (6 bases). The V end lost 1 base, the J end lost 0 bases, and 13 bases lay between the germline ends. CDR3 length: 18 amino acids. The germline gives CDR1 MGHRA, CDR2 YSYEKL. CDR3 region: CASSQVGASRSGANVLTF. CDR3 DNA: TGCGCCAGCAGCCAAGTGGGGGCTTCCCGCTCTGGGGCCAACGTCCTGACTTTC.

The J gene is TRBJ1-1, the V gene TRBV7-9; weak D call: TRBD1 (5 bases). The CDR3 is 18 amino acids. V shed 2 bases and J shed 0 bases, with 19 bases lying between them. Germline CDR1 and CDR2: SEHNR and FQNEAQ (reference sequence). The CDR3 region is CASSLSPSTGSMNTEAFF. The CDR3 nucleotides are TGTGCCAGCAGCTTATCCCCCTCAACAGGTAGCATGAACACTGAAGCTTTCTTT.

For the CDR3, the DNA is TGTGCCAGCAGCTTAGGGAAAGGGTCGGTTAATCAGCCCCAGCATTTT. It translates to CASSLGKGSVNQPQHF. This chain joins TRBV13 and TRBJ1-5, with no clear D. Germline V lookup: CDR1 PRHDT, CDR2 FYEKMQ (reference sequence). This CDR3 spans 16 amino acids. Trimming shortened V by 0 bases and J by 4 bases, and 13 bases separated the two germline ends.

V is TRBV18 and J is TRBJ2-7, with D perhaps matching TRBD1 (6 bases). Germline CDR1 is KGHSH and CDR2 is LQKENI. V lost 5 bases, J lost 6 bases, and 17 bases lay in between. There are 14 residues in the CDR3. CDR3 DNA sequence: TGTGCCAGCTCATCACAGGGAACGAGGACCGAGCAGTACTTC. Encoded protein: CASSSQGTRTEQYF.

V gene TRBV18 combines with J gene TRBJ2-2; 8 nucleotides line up with TRBD1. The CDR3 is 17 residues long. Trimming removed 3 bases from V and 12 bases from J; junction bases left unmatched: 18. Germline V gene data show CDR1 as KGHSH and CDR2 as LQKENI. The CDR3 reads CASSPESTASDRGKLFF. The DNA for the CDR3 is TGTGCCAGCTCACCCGAATCCACGGCCTCAGACAGGGGAAAGCTGTTTTTT.

The DNA of the CDR3 is TGTGCCAGCCGAGCGAAGCGGGAGGGCCTAAGGGGGAACACCGGGGAGCTGTTTTTT. Amino acids: CASRAKREGLRGNTGELFF. This chain connects TRBV3-1 (or the pseudogene TRBV3-2) to TRBJ2-2, with TRBD2 matching over 10 bases. The CDR3 contains 19 residues. The germline V gene has CDR1 LGHDT and CDR2 YNNKEL (reference sequence). Trimming at V came to 8 bases and at J to 1 base, leaving 16 bases not matched to a gene.

This chain joins TRBV7-9 and TRBJ1-2, with unresolved D. Deletions cut 5 bases from V and 4 bases from J, with 14 bases between. CDR1 is SEHNR and CDR2 is FQNEAQ in the germline V gene (reference sequence). The CDR3 is 14 amino acids. The CDR3 DNA reads TGTGCCAGCAGCCCCCAGGACGTTCTCTATGGCTACACCTTC. Translating it yields CASSPQDVLYGYTF.

The V and J genes are TRBV12-3 or TRBV12-4 and TRBJ2-1; 8 nucleotides align to TRBD1. The J segment lost 9 bases and the V segment lost 6 bases, leaving 7 bases of the junction unmatched. The CDR3 extends over 13 amino acids. This chain's CDR3 is CASRTSGGGEQFF. The DNA of the CDR3 is TGTGCCAGCAGGACGTCAGGGGGCGGTGAGCAGTTCTTC.

The rearrangement joins TRBV27 to TRBJ2-6; no reliable D call. Germline-derived CDR1 and CDR2 are MNHEY and SMNVEV (reference sequence). The CDR3 length is 15 residues. V was pared by 2 bases and J by 4 bases, with 9 bases between. The CDR3 loop reads CASSLVNRGANVLTF. The DNA of the CDR3 is TGTGCCAGCAGTTTAGTCAATAGGGGGGCCAACGTCCTGACTTTC.